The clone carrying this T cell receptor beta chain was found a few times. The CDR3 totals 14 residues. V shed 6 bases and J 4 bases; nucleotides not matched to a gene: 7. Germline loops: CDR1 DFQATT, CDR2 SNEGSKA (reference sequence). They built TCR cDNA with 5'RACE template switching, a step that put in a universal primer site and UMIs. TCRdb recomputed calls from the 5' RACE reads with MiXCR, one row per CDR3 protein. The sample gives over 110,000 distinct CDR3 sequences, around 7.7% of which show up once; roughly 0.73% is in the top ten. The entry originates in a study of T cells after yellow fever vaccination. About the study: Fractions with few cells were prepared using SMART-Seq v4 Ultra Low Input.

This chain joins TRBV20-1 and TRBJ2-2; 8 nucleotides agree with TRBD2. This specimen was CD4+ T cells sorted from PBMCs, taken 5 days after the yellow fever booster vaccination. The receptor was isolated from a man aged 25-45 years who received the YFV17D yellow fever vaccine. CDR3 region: CSAPSGGSTGELFF. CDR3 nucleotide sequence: TGCAGTGCCCCCAGCGGGGGAAGCACCGGGGAGCTGTTTTTT.